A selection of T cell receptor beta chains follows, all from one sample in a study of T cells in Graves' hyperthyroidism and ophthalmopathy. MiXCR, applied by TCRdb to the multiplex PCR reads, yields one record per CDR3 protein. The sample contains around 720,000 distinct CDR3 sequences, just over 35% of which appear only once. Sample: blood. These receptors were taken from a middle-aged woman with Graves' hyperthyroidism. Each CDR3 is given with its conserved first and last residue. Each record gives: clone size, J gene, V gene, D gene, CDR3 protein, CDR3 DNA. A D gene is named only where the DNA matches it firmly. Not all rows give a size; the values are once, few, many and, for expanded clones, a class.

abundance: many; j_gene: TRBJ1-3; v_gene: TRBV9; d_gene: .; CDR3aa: CASSVWGVTGNTIYF; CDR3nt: TGTGCCAGCAGCGTCTGGGGGGTGACTGGAAACACCATATATTTT
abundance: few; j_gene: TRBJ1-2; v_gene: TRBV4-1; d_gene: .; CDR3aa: CASSQVTGDYGYTF; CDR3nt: TGCGCCAGCAGCCAGGTAACAGGAGACTATGGCTACACCTTC
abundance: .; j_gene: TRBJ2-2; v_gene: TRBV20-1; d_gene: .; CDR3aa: CSARRQANTGELFF; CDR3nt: TGCAGTGCTAGAAGACAGGCCAACACCGGGGAGCTGTTTTTT
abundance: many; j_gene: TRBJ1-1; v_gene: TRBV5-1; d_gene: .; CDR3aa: CASSLNGKNTEAFF; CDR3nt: TGCGCCAGCAGTCTCAACGGGAAGAACACTGAAGCTTTCTTT
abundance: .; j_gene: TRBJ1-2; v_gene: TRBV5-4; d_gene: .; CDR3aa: CASSPNGGSGGYTF; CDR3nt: TGTGCCAGCAGCCCGAATGGGGGCTCCGGGGGCTACACCTTC
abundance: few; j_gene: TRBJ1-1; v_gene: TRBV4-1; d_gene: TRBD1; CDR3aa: CASSRQGGMNTEAFF; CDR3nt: TGCGCCAGCAGTCGACAGGGAGGGATGAACACTGAAGCTTTCTTT
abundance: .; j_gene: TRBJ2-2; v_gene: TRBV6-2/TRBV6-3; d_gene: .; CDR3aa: CASSSALNTGELFF; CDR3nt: TGTGCCAGCAGTTCGGCTCTAAACACCGGGGAGCTGTTTTTT
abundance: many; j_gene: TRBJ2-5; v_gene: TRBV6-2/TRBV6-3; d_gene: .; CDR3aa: CASSSAGEETQYF; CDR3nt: TGTGCCAGCAGCTCGGCGGGTGAAGAGACCCAGTACTTC
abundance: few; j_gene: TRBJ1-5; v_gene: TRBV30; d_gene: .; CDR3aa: CAWSHSGNQPQHF; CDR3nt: TGTGCCTGGAGTCACTCCGGCAATCAGCCCCAGCATTTT
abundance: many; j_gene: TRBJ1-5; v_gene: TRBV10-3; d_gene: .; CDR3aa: CAISESWGPSNQPQHF; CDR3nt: TGTGCCATCAGTGAGTCTTGGGGACCGAGCAATCAGCCCCAGCATTTT
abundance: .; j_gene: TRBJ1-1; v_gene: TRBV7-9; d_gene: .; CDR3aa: CASSSPLNAEAFF; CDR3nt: TGTGCCAGCAGCTCACCTCTAAACGCTGAAGCTTTCTTT
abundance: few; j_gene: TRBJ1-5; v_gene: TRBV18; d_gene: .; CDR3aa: CASSPGSHQPQHF; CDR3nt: TGTGCCAGCTCACCGGGGTCTCATCAGCCCCAGCATTTT
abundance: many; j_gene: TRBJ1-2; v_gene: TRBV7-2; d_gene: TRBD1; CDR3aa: CASNPTGGYYGYTF; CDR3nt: TGTGCCAGCAATCCGACAGGGGGGTACTATGGCTACACCTTC
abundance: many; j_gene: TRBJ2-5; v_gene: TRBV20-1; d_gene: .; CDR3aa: CSAGRVGQETQYF; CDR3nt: TGCAGTGCTGGCAGAGTGGGGCAAGAGACCCAGTACTTC
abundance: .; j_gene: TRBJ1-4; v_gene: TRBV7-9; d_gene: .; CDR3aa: CASSSTGSEKLFF; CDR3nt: TGTGCCAGCAGCTCCACAGGTTCGGAAAAACTGTTTTTT
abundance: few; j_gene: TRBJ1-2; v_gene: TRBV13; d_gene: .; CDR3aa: CASSLGGALTLGYTF; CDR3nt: TGTGCCAGCAGCTTAGGGGGGGCGCTAACGCTCGGCTACACCTTC
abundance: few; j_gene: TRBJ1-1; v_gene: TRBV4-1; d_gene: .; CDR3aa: CASSQVVGVGTEAFF; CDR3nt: TGCGCCAGCAGCCAAGTGGTTGGGGTAGGGACTGAAGCTTTCTTT
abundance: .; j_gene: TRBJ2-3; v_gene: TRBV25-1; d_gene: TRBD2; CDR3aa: CASTLAGARTDTQYF; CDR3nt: TGTGCCAGCACCTTAGCGGGGGCACGCACAGATACGCAGTATTTT
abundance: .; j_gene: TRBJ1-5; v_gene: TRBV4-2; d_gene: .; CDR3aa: CASSRKQGENQPQHF; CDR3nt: TGTGCCAGCAGCCGGAAACAGGGCGAGAATCAGCCCCAGCATTTT
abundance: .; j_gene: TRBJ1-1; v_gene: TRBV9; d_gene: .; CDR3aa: CAPTREENTEAFF; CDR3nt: TGTGCCCCCACGCGTGAAGAGAACACTGAAGCTTTCTTT
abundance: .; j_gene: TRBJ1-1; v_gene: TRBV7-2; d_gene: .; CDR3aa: CASSQGFRTEAFF; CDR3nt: TGCGCCAGCAGCCAGGGTTTCCGCACTGAAGCTTTCTTT
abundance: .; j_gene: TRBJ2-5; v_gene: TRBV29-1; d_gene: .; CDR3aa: CSVVKAGGEQYF; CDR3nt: TGCAGCGTTGTCAAGGCAGGGGGGGAGCAGTACTTC
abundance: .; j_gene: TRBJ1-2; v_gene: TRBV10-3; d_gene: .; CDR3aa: CAINSPSGGGPDGYTF; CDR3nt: TGTGCCATCAATTCCCCTAGCGGGGGGGGCCCAGATGGCTACACCTTC
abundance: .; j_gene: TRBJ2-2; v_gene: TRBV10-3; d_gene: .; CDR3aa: CASRPSLGVQGWTGELFF; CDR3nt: TGTGCCAGCAGACCCTCTTTGGGCGTTCAAGGGTGGACCGGGGAGCTGTTTTTT
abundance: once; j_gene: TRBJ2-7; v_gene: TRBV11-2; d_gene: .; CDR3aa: CASSPETRGYEQYF; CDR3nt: TGTGCCAGCTCACCGGAAACCCGGGGCTACGAGCAGTACTTC
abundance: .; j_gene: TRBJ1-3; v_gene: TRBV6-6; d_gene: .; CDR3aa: CASSSHGLQGNTIYF; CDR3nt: TGTGCCAGCAGTTCCCACGGTTTGCAAGGAAACACCATATATTTT
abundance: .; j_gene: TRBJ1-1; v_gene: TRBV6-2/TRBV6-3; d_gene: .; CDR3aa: CASEGYMDTEAFF; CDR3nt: TGTGCCAGCGAAGGGTATATGGACACTGAAGCTTTCTTT
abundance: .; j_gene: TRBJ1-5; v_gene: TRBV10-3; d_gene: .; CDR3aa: CAISADGSSNQPQHF; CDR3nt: TGTGCCATCAGTGCCGATGGCTCTAGCAATCAGCCCCAGCATTTT
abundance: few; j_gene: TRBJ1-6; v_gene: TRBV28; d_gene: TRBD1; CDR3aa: CASSLEGQRWSPLHF; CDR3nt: TGTGCCAGCAGTTTAGAGGGACAGCGCTGGTCACCCCTCCACTTT
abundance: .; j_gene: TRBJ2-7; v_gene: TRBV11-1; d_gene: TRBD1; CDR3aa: CASSGRTGEEQYF; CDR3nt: TGTGCCAGCAGCGGGCGGACAGGGGAGGAGCAGTACTTC
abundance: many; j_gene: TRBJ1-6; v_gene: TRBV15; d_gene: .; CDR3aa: CATSRTRGGSNSPLHF; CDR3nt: TGTGCCACCAGCAGGACCCGCGGAGGGAGTAATTCACCCCTCCACTTT
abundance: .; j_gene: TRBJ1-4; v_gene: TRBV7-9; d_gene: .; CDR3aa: CASSHTGINEKLFF; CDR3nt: TGTGCCAGCAGCCACACAGGGATTAATGAAAAACTGTTTTTT
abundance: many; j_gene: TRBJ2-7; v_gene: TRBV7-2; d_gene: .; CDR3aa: CASSLDGTTYEQYF; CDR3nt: TGTGCCAGCAGCTTAGATGGCACCACCTACGAGCAGTACTTC
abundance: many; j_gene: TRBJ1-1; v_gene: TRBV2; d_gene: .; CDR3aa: CASSEMAANTEAFF; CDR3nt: TGTGCCAGCAGTGAAATGGCAGCGAACACTGAAGCTTTCTTT
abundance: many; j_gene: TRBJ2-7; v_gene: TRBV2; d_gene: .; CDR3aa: CASRYYEQYF; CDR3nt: TGTGCCAGCAGGTACTACGAGCAGTACTTC
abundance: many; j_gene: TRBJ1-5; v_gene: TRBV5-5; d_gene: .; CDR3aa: CASSPTASSYQPQHF; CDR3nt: TGTGCCAGCAGCCCGACAGCTAGTAGCTATCAGCCCCAGCATTTT
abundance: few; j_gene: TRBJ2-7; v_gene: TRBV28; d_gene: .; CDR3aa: CASSSEKGRDEQYF; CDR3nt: TGTGCCAGCAGTTCCGAGAAGGGCAGGGACGAGCAGTACTTC
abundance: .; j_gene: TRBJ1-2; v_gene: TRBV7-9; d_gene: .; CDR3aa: CASSTSRGDYGYTF; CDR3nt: TGTGCCAGCAGCACAAGCCGGGGGGACTATGGCTACACCTTC
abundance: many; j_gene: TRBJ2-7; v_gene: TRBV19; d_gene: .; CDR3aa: CASSNTPYEQYF; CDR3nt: TGTGCCAGTAGTAACACCCCCTACGAGCAGTACTTC
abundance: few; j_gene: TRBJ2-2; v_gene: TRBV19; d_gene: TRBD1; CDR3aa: CASRLIGTGAKNTGELFF; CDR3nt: TGTGCCAGTAGACTTATTGGGACAGGGGCGAAGAACACCGGGGAGCTGTTTTTT